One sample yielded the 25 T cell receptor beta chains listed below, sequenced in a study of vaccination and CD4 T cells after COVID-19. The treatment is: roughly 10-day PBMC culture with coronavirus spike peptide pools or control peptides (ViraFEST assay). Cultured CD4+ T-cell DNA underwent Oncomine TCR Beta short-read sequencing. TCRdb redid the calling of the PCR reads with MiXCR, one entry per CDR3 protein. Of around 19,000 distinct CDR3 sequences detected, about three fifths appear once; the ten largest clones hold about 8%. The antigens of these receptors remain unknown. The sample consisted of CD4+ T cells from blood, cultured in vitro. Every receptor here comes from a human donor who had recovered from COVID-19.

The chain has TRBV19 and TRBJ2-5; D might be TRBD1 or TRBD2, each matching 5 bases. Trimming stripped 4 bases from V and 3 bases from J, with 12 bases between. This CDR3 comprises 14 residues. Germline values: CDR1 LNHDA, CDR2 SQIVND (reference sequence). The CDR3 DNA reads TGTGCCAGTAGTACCGGGACCTACAAAGAGACCCAGTACTTC. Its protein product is CASSTGTYKETQYF.

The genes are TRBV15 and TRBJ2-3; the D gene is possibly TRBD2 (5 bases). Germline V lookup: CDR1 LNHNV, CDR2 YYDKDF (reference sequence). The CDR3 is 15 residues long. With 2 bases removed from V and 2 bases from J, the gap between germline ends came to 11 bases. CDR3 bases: TGTGCCACCAGCAGACTGACGGACTTCACAGATACGCAGTATTTT. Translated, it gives CATSRLTDFTDTQYF.

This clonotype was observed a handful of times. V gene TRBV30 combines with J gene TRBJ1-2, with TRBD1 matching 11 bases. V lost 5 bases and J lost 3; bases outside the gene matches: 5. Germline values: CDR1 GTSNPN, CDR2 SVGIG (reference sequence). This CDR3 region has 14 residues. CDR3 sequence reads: CAWGGQGADYGYTF. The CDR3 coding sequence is TGTGCCTGGGGAGGACAGGGGGCTGACTATGGCTACACCTTC.

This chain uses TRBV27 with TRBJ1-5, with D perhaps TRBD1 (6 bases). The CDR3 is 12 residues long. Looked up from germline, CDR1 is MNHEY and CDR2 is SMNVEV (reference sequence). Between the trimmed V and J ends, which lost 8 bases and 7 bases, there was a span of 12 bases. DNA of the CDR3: TGTGCCAGCGGGGAGGGGGACCAGCCCCAGCATTTT. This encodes CASGEGDQPQHF.

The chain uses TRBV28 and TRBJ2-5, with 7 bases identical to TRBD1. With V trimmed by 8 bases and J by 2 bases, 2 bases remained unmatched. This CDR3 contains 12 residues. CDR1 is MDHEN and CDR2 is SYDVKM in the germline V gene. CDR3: CASGTDQETQYF. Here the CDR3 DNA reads TGTGCCAGCGGGACAGATCAAGAGACCCAGTACTTC.

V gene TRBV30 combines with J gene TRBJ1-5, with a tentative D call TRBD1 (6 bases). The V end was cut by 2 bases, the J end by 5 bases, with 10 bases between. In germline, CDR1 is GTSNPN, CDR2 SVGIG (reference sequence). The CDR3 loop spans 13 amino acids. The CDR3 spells CAWSYRDDQPQHF. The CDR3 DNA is TGTGCCTGGAGTTACAGGGATGATCAGCCCCAGCATTTT.

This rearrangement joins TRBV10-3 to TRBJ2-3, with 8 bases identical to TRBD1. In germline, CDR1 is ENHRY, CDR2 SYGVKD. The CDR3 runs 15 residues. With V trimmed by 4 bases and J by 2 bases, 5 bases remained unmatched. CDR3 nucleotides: TGTGCCATCAGTGGCGGACAGGGATCCACAGATACGCAGTATTTT. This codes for CAISGGQGSTDTQYF.

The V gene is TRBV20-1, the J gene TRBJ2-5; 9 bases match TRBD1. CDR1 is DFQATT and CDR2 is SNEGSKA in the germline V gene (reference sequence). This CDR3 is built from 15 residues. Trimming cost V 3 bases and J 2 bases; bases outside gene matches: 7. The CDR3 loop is CSARIRDRVQETQYF. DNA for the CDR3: TGCAGTGCTAGGATAAGGGACAGGGTACAAGAGACCCAGTACTTC.

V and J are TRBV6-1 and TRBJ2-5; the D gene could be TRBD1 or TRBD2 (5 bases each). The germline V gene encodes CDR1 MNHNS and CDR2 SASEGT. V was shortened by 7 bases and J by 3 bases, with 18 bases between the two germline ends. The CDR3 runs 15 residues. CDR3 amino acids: CASTKGRVIEETQYF. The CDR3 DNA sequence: TGTGCCAGCACGAAGGGGCGGGTAATAGAAGAGACCCAGTACTTC.

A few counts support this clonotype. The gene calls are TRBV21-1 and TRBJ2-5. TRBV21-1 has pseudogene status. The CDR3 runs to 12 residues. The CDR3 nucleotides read TGTGCCAGCAGCAAAGGTTGCGAGACCCAGTACTTC. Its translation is CASSKGCETQYF.

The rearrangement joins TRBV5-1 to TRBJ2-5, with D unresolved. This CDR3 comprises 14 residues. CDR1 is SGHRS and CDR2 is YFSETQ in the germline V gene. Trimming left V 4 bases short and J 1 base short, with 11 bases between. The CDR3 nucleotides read TGCGCCAGCAGCCTGCACGGCCGCCAAGAGACCCAGTACTTC. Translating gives CASSLHGRQETQYF. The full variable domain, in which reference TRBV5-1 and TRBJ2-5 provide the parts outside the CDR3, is KAGVTQTPRYLIKTRGQQVTLSCSPISGHRSVSWYQQTPGQGLQFLFEYFSETQRNKGNFPGRFSGRQFSNSRSEMNVSTLELGDSALYLCASSLHGRQETQYFGPGTRLLVL.

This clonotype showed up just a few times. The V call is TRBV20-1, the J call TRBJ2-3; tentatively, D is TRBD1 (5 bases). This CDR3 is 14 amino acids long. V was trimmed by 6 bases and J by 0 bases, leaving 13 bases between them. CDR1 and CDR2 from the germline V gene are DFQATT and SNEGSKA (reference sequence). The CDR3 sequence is CSAPSRVSTDTQYF. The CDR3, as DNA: TGCAGTGCCCCCTCCAGGGTTAGCACAGATACGCAGTATTTT.

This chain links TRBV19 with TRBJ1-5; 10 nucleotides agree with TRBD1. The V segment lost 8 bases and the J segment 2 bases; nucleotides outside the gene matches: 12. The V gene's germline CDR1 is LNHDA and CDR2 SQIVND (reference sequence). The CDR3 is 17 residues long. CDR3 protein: CASWGQGMGTGNQPQHF. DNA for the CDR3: TGTGCCAGTTGGGGACAGGGGATGGGGACGGGCAATCAGCCCCAGCATTTT.

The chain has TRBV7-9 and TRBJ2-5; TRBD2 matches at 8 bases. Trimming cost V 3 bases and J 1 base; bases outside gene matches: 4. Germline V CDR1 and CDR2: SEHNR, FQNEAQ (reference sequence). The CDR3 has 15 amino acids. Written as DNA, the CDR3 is TGTGCCAGCAGCTTTGCGGGAGGAGGCCAAGAGACCCAGTACTTC. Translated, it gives CASSFAGGGQETQYF.

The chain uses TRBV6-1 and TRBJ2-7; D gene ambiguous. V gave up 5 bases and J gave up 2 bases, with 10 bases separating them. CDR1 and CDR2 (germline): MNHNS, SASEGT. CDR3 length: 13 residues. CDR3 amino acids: CASSLSSPYEQYF. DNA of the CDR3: TGTGCCAGCAGTCTTTCGAGCCCCTACGAGCAGTACTTC.

This CDR3 reads CASSLGGGNTQYF. The CDR3 DNA is TGTGCCAGCAGCTTGGGTGGAGGAAATACGCAGTATTTT. V usage is TRBV7-2 and J usage is TRBJ2-3; a possible D gene is TRBD2 (5 bases). The germline CDR1 and CDR2 sequences are SGHTA and FQGNSA. V was shortened by 3 bases and J by 7 bases, with 11 bases between the two germline ends. The CDR3 consists of 13 residues. The whole variable domain, filled in from reference TRBV7-2 and TRBJ2-3, reads GAGVSQSPSNKVTEKGKDVELRCDPISGHTALYWYRQSLGQGLEFLIYFQGNSAPDKSGLPSDRFSAERTGGSVSTLTIQRTQQEDSAVYLCASSLGGGNTQYFGPGTRLTVL.

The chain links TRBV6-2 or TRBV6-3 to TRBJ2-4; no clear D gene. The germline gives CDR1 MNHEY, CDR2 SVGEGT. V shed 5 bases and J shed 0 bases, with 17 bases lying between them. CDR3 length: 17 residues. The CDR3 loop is CASSDGLALLAKNIQYF. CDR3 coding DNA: TGTGCCAGCAGTGACGGCCTGGCCCTCCTAGCCAAAAACATTCAGTACTTC.

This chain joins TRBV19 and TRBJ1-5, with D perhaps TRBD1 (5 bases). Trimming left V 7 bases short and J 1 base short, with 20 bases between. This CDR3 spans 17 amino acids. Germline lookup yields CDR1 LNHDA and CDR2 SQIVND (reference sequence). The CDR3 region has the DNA TGTGCCAGTAAAGGGGAGGGGACCCTTAGGAGCAATCAGCCCCAGCATTTT. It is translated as CASKGEGTLRSNQPQHF.

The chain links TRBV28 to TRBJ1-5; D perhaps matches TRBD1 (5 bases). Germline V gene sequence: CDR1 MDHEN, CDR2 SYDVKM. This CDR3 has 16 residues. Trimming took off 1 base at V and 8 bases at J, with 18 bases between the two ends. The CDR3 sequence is CASSLSRSWGEEPQHF. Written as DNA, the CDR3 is TGTGCCAGCAGTTTATCTAGGAGCTGGGGCGAAGAGCCCCAGCATTTT.

Written as DNA, the CDR3 is TGCAGTGCTAGGTCGTCCCGGGGTAATGAAAAACTGTTTTTT. Its translation is CSARSSRGNEKLFF. The chain recombines TRBV20-1 with TRBJ1-4; D gene unclear. The length of the CDR3 is 14 residues. V shed 3 bases and J shed 4 bases, with 12 bases lying between them. Per the germline V gene, CDR1 is DFQATT and CDR2 is SNEGSKA (reference sequence).

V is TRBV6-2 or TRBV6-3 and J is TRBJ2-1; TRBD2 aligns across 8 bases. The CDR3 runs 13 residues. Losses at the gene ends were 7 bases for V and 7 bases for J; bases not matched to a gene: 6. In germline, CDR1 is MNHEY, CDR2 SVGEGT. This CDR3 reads CASKSGRTNEQFF. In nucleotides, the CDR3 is TGTGCCAGCAAGAGCGGGAGAACAAATGAGCAGTTCTTC.

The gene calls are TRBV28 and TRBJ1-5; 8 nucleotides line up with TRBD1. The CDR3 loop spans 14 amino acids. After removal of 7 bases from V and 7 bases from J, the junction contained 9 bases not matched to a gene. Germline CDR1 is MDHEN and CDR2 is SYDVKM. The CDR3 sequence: CASTSGQGGQPQHF. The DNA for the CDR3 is TGTGCCAGCACTTCCGGACAGGGAGGGCAGCCCCAGCATTTT.

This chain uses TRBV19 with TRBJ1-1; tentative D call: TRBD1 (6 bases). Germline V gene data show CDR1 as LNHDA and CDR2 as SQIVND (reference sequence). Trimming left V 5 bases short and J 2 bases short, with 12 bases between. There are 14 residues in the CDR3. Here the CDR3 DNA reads TGTGCCAGTAGTCCGGTGGACAGAAACACTGAAGCTTTCTTT. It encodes CASSPVDRNTEAFF.

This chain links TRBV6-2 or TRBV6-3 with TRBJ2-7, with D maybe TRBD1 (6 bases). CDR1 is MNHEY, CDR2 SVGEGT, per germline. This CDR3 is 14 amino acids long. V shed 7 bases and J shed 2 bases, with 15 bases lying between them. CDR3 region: CASTDVQGPYEQYF. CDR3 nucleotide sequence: TGTGCCAGCACTGACGTACAGGGCCCCTACGAGCAGTACTTC.

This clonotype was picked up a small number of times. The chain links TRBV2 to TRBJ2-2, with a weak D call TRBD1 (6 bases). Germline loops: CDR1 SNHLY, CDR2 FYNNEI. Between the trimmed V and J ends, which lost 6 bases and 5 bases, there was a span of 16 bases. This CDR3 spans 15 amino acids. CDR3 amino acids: CASSLQGTLTGELFF. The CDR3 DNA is TGTGCCAGCAGCCTCCAAGGGACATTGACCGGGGAGCTGTTTTTT.